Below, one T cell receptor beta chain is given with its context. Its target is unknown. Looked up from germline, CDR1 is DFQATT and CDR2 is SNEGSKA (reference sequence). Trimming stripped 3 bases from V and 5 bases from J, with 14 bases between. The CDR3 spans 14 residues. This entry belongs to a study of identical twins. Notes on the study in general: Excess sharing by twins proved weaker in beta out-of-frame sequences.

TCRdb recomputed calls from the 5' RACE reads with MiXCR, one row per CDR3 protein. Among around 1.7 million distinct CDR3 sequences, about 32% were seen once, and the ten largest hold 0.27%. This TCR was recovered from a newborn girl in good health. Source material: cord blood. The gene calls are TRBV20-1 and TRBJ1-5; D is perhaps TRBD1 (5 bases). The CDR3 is CSARRAGRYQPQHF. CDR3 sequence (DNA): TGCAGTGCTAGGAGGGCAGGGAGATATCAGCCCCAGCATTTT.